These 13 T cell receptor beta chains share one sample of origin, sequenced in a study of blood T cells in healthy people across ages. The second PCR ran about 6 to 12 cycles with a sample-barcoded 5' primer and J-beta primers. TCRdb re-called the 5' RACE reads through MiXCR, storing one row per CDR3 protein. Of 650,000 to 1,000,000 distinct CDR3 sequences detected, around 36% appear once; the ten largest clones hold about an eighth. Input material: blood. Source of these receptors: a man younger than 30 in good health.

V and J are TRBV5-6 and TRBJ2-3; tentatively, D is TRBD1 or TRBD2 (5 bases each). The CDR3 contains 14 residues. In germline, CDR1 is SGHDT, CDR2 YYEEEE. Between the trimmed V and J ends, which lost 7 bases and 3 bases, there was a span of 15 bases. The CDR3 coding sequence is TGTGCCAGCCTCAGTGGGTGGGGGACAGATACGCAGTATTTT. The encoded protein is CASLSGWGTDTQYF.

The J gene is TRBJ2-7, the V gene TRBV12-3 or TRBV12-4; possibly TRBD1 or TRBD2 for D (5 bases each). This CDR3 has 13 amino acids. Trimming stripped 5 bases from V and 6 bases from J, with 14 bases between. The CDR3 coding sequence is TGTGCCAGCAGTGGGCAGGGTGGAGGCGAGCAGTACTTC. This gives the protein CASSGQGGGEQYF.

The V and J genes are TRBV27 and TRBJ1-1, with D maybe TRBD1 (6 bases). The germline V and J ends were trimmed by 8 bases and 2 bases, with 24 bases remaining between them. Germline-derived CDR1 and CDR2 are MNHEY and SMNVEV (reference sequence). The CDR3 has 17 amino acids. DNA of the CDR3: TGTGCCAGCGTCCGTAATGTGCAGGGGCGGATTAACACTGAAGCTTTCTTT. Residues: CASVRNVQGRINTEAFF.

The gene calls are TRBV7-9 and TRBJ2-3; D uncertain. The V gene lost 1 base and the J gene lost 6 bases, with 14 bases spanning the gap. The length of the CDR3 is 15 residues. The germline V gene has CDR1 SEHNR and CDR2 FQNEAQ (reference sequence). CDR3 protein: CASSLDPPRADTQYF. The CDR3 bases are TGTGCCAGCAGCTTAGATCCCCCAAGGGCCGATACGCAGTATTTT.

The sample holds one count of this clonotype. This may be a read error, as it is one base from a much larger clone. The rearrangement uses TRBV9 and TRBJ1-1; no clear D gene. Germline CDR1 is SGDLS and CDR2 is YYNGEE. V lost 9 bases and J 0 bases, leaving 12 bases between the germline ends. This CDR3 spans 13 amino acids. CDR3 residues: CATSAEVNTEAFF. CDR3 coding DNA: TGTGCCACTTCCGCCGAAGTGAACACTGAAGCTTTCTTT.

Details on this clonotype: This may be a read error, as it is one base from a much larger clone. The CDR3 DNA reads as TGTGCCAGCAGCCAAGATTGGTCCGAGCAGTACTTC. It is translated as CASSQDWSEQYF. V is TRBV3-1 and J is TRBJ2-4; D is unresolved. The DNA matches TRBJ2-7 better at its end, which makes the J call doubtful. The CDR3 is 12 amino acids. The germline V gene encodes CDR1 LGHDT and CDR2 YNNKEL (reference sequence).

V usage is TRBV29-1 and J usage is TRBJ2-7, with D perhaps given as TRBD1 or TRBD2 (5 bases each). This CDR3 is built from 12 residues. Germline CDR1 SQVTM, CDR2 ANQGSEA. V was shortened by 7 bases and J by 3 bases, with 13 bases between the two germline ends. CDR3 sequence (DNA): TGCAGCGCCGGGACGGGTTTCTACGAGCAGTACTTC. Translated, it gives CSAGTGFYEQYF.

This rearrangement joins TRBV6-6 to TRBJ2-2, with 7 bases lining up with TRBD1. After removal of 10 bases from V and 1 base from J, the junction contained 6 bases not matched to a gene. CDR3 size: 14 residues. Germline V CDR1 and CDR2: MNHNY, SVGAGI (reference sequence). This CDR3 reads CAIQTGLNTGELFF. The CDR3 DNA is TGTGCCATCCAGACAGGGTTGAACACCGGGGAGCTGTTTTTT.

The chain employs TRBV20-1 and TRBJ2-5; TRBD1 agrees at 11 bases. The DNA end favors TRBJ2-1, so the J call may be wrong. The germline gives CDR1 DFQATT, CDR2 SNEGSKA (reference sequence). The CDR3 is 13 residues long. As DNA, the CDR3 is TGCAGTGCTATGGGACAGGGGGTAGAGACCCAGTTCTTC. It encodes CSAMGQGVETQFF.

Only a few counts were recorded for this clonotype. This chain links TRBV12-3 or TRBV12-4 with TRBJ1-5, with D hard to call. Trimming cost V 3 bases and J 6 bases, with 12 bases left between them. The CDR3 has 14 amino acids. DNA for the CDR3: TGTGCCAGCAGTTTCGACACCCTCCCTCAGCCCCAGCATTTT. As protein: CASSFDTLPQPQHF.

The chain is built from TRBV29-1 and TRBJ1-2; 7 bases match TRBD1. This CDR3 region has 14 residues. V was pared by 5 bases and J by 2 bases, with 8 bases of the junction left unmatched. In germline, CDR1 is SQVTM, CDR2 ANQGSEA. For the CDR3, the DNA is TGCAGCGTTACAGGGGCGGAGATCAACTATGGCTACACCTTC. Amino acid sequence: CSVTGAEINYGYTF.

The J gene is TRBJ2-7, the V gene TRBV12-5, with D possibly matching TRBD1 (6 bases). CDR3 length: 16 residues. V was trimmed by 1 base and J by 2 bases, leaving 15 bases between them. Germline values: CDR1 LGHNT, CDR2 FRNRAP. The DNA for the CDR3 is TGTGCTAGTGGTTTGGAACAGGGTGCTCTAACCTACGAGCAGTACTTC. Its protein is CASGLEQGALTYEQYF.

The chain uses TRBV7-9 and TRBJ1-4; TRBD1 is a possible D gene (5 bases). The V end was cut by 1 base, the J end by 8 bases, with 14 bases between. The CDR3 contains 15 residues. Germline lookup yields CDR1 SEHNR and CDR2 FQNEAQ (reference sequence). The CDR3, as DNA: TGTGCCAGCAGCTTAGAAACAGGCTTTAGGGAAAAACTGTTTTTT. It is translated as CASSLETGFREKLFF.